This T cell receptor (beta chain) derives from a study of spatial heterogeneity in lung cancer. Study information: Strongly correlated with TCR transcript counts in tumor regions was a T cell module score, which was a transcriptional module score calculated from matched bulk RNA-seq.

TCRdb ran MiXCR on the 5' RACE reads and lists one entry per CDR3 protein. The table shows approximately 18,000 distinct CDR3 sequences, with roughly 10% occurring only once. Regarding time point: sample taken at primary tumor resection. Unsorted whole RNA from tumor, nontumor lung or frozen PBMC underwent sequencing. The V end was cut by 1 base, the J end by 3 bases, with 7 bases between. There are 13 residues in the CDR3. The germline V gene has CDR1 SGHVS and CDR2 FQNEAQ. To note about this clonotype: What it binds is not known. Since the library was made to target alpha chains, this beta chain is a stray read and its abundance is not meaningful.

Study-level findings and limits: Mutation tallies in tumors tracked expanded intratumoral alpha and beta TCR counts. Estimation of coverage gave values of around 6.7% for alpha and 13% for beta chains in tumor T cells.

Here the sequenced sample was lung tumor tissue, taken at surgery. The receptor comes from a female donor with early-stage non-small cell lung cancer. The chain combines TRBV7-8 with TRBJ2-7, with D hard to call. This CDR3 is CASSLDGFYEQYF. The CDR3 nucleotides are TGTGCCAGCAGCTTAGACGGGTTCTACGAGCAGTACTTC. Full variable domain (remainder filled in from reference TRBV7-8 and TRBJ2-7): GAGVSQSPRYKVAKRGQDVALRCDPISGHVSLFWYQQALGQGPEFLTYFQNEAQLDKSGLPSDRFFAERPEGSVSTLKIQRTQQEDSAVYLCASSLDGFYEQYFGPGTRLTVT.